The 10 T cell receptor beta chains presented below share a single source sample, sequenced in a study of sequential checkpoint blockade in melanoma. Treatment in this sample: randomized to nivolumab then ipilimumab (arm A) or the reverse (arm B). TCRdb's copy holds only in-frame clones and misses some; the assay was immunoSEQ multiplex PCR. The top ten clones hold around 24% of a sample with some 9,000 clones, around 71% of them seen once. The sample was CD8+ T cells sorted from blood (inferred from file names), taken from a patient given nivolumab and ipilimumab in sequence. The origin of the receptors is a human donor with melanoma.

The rearrangement uses TRBV2 and TRBJ2-2; 13 bases are shared with TRBD2. After removal of 6 bases from V and 4 bases from J, the junction contained 5 bases not matched to a gene. The length of the CDR3 is 16 residues. CDR1 and CDR2 (germline): SNHLY, FYNNEI. The CDR3 is CASSDTSGGATGELFF. The CDR3 nucleotides are TGTGCCAGCAGCGACACTAGCGGGGGGGCCACCGGGGAGCTGTTTTTT.

This chain links TRBV14 with TRBJ2-5; TRBD2 might be the D (5 bases). Germline-derived CDR1 and CDR2 are SGHDN and FVKESK. V dropped 0 bases and J dropped 5 bases, with 16 bases sitting between them. The CDR3 loop spans 16 amino acids. CDR3: CASSQDNRHSGETQYF. For the CDR3, the DNA is TGTGCCAGCAGCCAAGATAATAGGCACTCGGGGGAGACCCAGTACTTC.

The V and J genes are TRBV4-3 and TRBJ2-1; 9 bases map to TRBD1. Germline assignment: CDR1 LGHNA and CDR2 YSLEER. The J segment lost 5 bases and the V segment lost 0 bases, leaving 11 bases of the junction unmatched. The CDR3 spans 18 residues. The chain's CDR3 is CASSQDIIGTGGHNEQFF. The CDR3 DNA sequence: TGCGCCAGCAGCCAAGATATAATAGGAACAGGGGGCCACAATGAGCAGTTCTTC.

This chain's CDR3 is CASSFLDRGQGEAFF. For the CDR3, the DNA is TGTGCCAGCAGCTTCTTGGACAGGGGGCAGGGGGAAGCTTTCTTT. The gene calls are TRBV13 and TRBJ1-1, with 11 bases lining up with TRBD1. The CDR3 extends over 15 amino acids. V was clipped by 3 bases and J by 8 bases; unmatched bases: 8. CDR1 PRHDT and CDR2 FYEKMQ come from the germline V gene (reference sequence).

The chain has TRBV28 and TRBJ2-5; TRBD1 aligns across 11 bases. The J call could be wrong; TRBJ2-7 is a better fit for the DNA end. Germline CDR1 MDHEN, CDR2 SYDVKM. The CDR3 is 13 amino acids. The CDR3, as DNA: TGTGCCAGCAGTTTGGGGACAGGGGGCGAGCAGTACTTC. Its translation is CASSLGTGGEQYF.

This chain uses TRBV6-1 with TRBJ1-2; D may be TRBD1 (5 bases). The germline V and J ends were trimmed by 6 bases and 4 bases, with 15 bases remaining between them. The CDR3 is 14 residues long. The V gene's germline CDR1 is MNHNS and CDR2 SASEGT. The CDR3 is CASRGGGWVYGYTF. The CDR3 nucleotides are TGTGCCAGCAGGGGGGGAGGGTGGGTCTATGGCTACACCTTC.

The rearrangement links TRBV5-4 to TRBJ2-7; 10 nucleotides match TRBD1. V was clipped by 3 bases and J by 2 bases; unmatched bases: 2. Germline CDR1 SGHNT, CDR2 YYREEE (reference sequence). The CDR3 is 14 residues long. The CDR3 bases are TGTGCCAGCAGCTGGGGGACAGGGGCCTACGAGCAGTACTTC. Translation gives CASSWGTGAYEQYF.

This sequence joins TRBV2 and TRBJ2-7; 12 nucleotides agree with TRBD2. This CDR3 has 14 amino acids. V lost 10 bases to trimming and J lost 2 bases; unmatched junction nucleotides: 6. The germline V gene has CDR1 SNHLY and CDR2 FYNNEI. CDR3 in DNA: TGTGCCACCTCCCCTAGCGGGAGGGCCTACGAGCAGTACTTC. This sequence encodes CATSPSGRAYEQYF.

The chain links TRBV5-4 to TRBJ2-3; the match to TRBD2 covers 10 bases. This CDR3 is built from 13 residues. Germline V CDR1 and CDR2: SGHNT, YYREEE (reference sequence). Trimming removed 9 bases from V and 4 bases from J; junction bases left unmatched: 5. CDR3 amino acids: CATLAGESDTQYF. The CDR3 region has the DNA TGTGCCACCCTAGCGGGAGAATCAGATACGCAGTATTTT.

This clone was picked up one time. This sequence joins TRBV19 and TRBJ1-5; D is ambiguous. The CDR3 covers 13 residues. The ends were cut back, 4 bases at V and 6 bases at J, with 10 bases in the middle. The germline CDR1 and CDR2 sequences are LNHDA and SQIVND (reference sequence). The CDR3 sequence is CASSKWEGQPQHF. CDR3 coding DNA: TGTGCCAGTAGTAAATGGGAGGGTCAGCCCCAGCATTTT. Complete variable domain (other parts from reference TRBV19 and TRBJ1-5): DGGITQSPKYLFRKEGQNVTLSCEQNLNHDAMYWYRQDPGQGLRLIYYSQIVNDFQKGDIAEGYSVSREKKESFPLTVTSAQKNPTAFYLCASSKWEGQPQHFGDGTRLSIL.